The 28 T cell receptor beta chains below were found in one sample sequenced in a study of shared clonotypes between healthy human individuals. Naive CD8 isolation took CD45RO-negative cells positively selected for CCR7 and excluded terminally differentiated effector memory CD45RA+ cells. Clones were read by immunoSEQ multiplex PCR, and TCRdb kept only the in-frame ones, dropping some. In the table there are around 1.9 million clones, roughly 93% of which are singletons. The sequencing input was naive CD8+ T cells from PBMCs. The receptors were sampled from a man aged 18 to 35 in good health. Some clones in this sample may be carry-over from other donors' samples.

The rearrangement links TRBV10-3 to TRBJ2-6, with 7 bases fitting TRBD1. CDR1 ENHRY and CDR2 SYGVKD come from the germline V gene. Trimming at V came to 10 bases and at J to 0 bases, leaving 6 bases not matched to a gene. This CDR3 has 15 amino acids. The CDR3 here is CATRDSSSGANVLTF. In DNA, the CDR3 is TGTGCCACACGGGACAGCAGCTCTGGGGCCAACGTCCTGACTTTC.

As DNA, the CDR3 is TGTGCCAGCAGTGGGGTACTCAATGAGCAGTTCTTC. It encodes CASSGVLNEQFF. The rearrangement uses TRBV6-6 and TRBJ2-1; D not certain. V dropped 5 bases and J dropped 6 bases, with 8 bases sitting between them. The CDR3 is 12 amino acids. Looked up from germline, CDR1 is MNHNY and CDR2 is SVGAGI (reference sequence).

The chain uses TRBV27 and TRBJ1-6, with D possibly matching TRBD1 (5 bases). The CDR3 runs 16 residues. The V end was cut by 10 bases, the J end by 6 bases, with 22 bases between. CDR1 and CDR2 from the germline V gene are MNHEY and SMNVEV (reference sequence). This CDR3 reads CATRRGPGAGNSPLHF. For the CDR3, the DNA is TGTGCCACTCGACGTGGACCCGGGGCCGGTAATTCACCCCTCCACTTT.

J is TRBJ1-1 and V is TRBV30; 7 bases are a match to TRBD1. The CDR3 runs to 14 residues. Germline-derived CDR1 and CDR2 are GTSNPN and SVGIG (reference sequence). Trimming removed 0 bases from V and 4 bases from J; junction bases left unmatched: 5. In DNA form, the CDR3 reads TGTGCCTGGAGTGTCCGGGCAGGGGGCACTGAAGCTTTCTTT. Translating it yields CAWSVRAGGTEAFF.

The gene calls are TRBV7-9 and TRBJ2-7; perhaps D is TRBD1 or TRBD2 (7 bases each). The CDR3 covers 15 residues. Trimming shortened V by 5 bases and J by 6 bases, and 20 bases separated the two germline ends. From germline, CDR1 is SEHNR and CDR2 FQNEAQ (reference sequence). The CDR3 reads CASSQTGRASGEQYF. Here the CDR3 DNA reads TGTGCCAGCAGCCAGACAGGGAGGGCAAGCGGCGAGCAGTACTTC. The full variable domain, rest sourced from reference TRBV7-9 and TRBJ2-7, is DTGVSQNPRHKITKRGQNVTFRCDPISEHNRLYWYRQTLGQGPEFLTYFQNEAQLEKSRLLSDRFSAERPKGSFSTLEIQRTEQGDSAMYLCASSQTGRASGEQYFGPGTRLTVT.

The rearrangement links TRBV7-9 to TRBJ1-4, with 10 positions matching TRBD1. The J segment lost 8 bases and the V segment lost 5 bases, leaving 14 bases of the junction unmatched. The CDR3 loop spans 17 amino acids. Looked up from germline, CDR1 is SEHNR and CDR2 is FQNEAQ (reference sequence). This chain's CDR3 is CASSPRPGQGRDEKLFF. CDR3 nucleotide sequence: TGTGCCAGCAGCCCCCGCCCGGGACAGGGGCGAGACGAAAAACTGTTTTTT.

The CDR3, as DNA: TGTGCCAGCAGCTTCGGACAGGGAGGCGGCGAGCAGTACTTC. This encodes CASSFGQGGGEQYF. The rearrangement uses TRBV9 and TRBJ2-7; 8 nucleotides agree with TRBD1. Trimming removed 4 bases from V and 6 bases from J; junction bases left unmatched: 9. The CDR3 runs 14 residues. CDR1 and CDR2 from the germline V gene are SGDLS and YYNGEE.

This chain connects TRBV5-1 to TRBJ2-7, with D unclear. The CDR3 sequence is 14 residues long. V was clipped by 4 bases and J by 3 bases, with 14 bases between them. Germline values: CDR1 SGHRS, CDR2 YFSETQ. The CDR3 spells CASSTPESIYEQYF. The DNA for the CDR3 is TGCGCCAGCAGCACCCCCGAGTCGATCTACGAGCAGTACTTC. Full variable domain (rest looked up from reference TRBV5-1 and TRBJ2-7): KAGVTQTPRYLIKTRGQQVTLSCSPISGHRSVSWYQQTPGQGLQFLFEYFSETQRNKGNFPGRFSGRQFSNSRSEMNVSTLELGDSALYLCASSTPESIYEQYFGPGTRLTVT.

The chain recombines TRBV9 with TRBJ2-1, with D perhaps assigned TRBD1 or TRBD2 (5 bases each). Germline V gives CDR1 SGDLS, CDR2 YYNGEE. The CDR3 runs 17 residues. Trimming removed 3 bases at V and 0 bases at J, with 16 bases between. CDR3 sequence (DNA): TGTGCCAGCAGCGCAACCGGGACGCCGAGCTCCTACAATGAGCAGTTCTTC. It specifies CASSATGTPSSYNEQFF.

The chain uses TRBV15 and TRBJ2-1, with 9 bases aligning to TRBD2. This CDR3 has 14 amino acids. Germline V CDR1 and CDR2: LNHNV, YYDKDF (reference sequence). The J segment lost 6 bases and the V segment lost 1 base, leaving 1 base of the junction unmatched. CDR3 protein: CATSRVRGGNEQFF. The DNA of the CDR3 is TGTGCCACCAGCAGAGTGCGGGGGGGCAATGAGCAGTTCTTC.

This chain joins TRBV11-3 and TRBJ2-4; the D gene is possibly TRBD2 (5 bases). This CDR3 comprises 16 residues. V lost 5 bases and J lost 3, with 17 bases in between. Germline assignment: CDR1 SGHNT and CDR2 YENEEA. CDR3 DNA sequence: TGTGCCAGCAGCCCTCAGTTGGGAGAAGGCAAAAACATTCAGTACTTC. It codes for CASSPQLGEGKNIQYF.

The chain uses TRBV5-1 and TRBJ2-1; D unresolved. This CDR3 is built from 13 residues. Between the trimmed V and J ends, which lost 0 bases and 5 bases, there was a span of 6 bases. Germline CDR1 SGHRS, CDR2 YFSETQ. For the CDR3, the DNA is TGCGCCAGCAGCTTGGAGTTGAACAATGAGCAGTTCTTC. It encodes CASSLELNNEQFF.

The rearrangement uses TRBV9 and TRBJ2-3; 7 positions agree with TRBD1. The CDR3 length is 19 residues. V was clipped by 3 bases and J by 0 bases; unmatched bases: 16. Per the germline V gene, CDR1 is SGDLS and CDR2 is YYNGEE. The CDR3: CASSAFFRRGQTSTDTQYF. DNA for the CDR3: TGTGCCAGCAGCGCGTTCTTTAGAAGGGGGCAAACTAGCACAGATACGCAGTATTTT.

The chain is built from TRBV28 and TRBJ1-1; D remains unclear. The CDR3 sequence is 13 residues long. The V and J ends lost 5 bases and 5 bases respectively, with 12 bases between them. Looked up from germline, CDR1 is MDHEN and CDR2 is SYDVKM. The CDR3 coding sequence is TGTGCCAGCAGTACCCCGACGTGGACTGAAGCTTTCTTT. The encoded protein is CASSTPTWTEAFF.

V gene TRBV15 combines with J gene TRBJ2-6; 8 bases fit TRBD1. V was pared by 8 bases and J by 1 base, with 7 bases of the junction left unmatched. CDR1 is LNHNV and CDR2 is YYDKDF in the germline V gene (reference sequence). CDR3 length: 16 residues. CDR3 coding DNA: TGTGCCACCTACAATACAGGGGGATCTGGGGCCAACGTCCTGACTTTC. This codes for CATYNTGGSGANVLTF.

The rearrangement links TRBV27 to TRBJ2-7; TRBD1 matches at 7 bases. This CDR3 has 17 amino acids. CDR1 MNHEY and CDR2 SMNVEV come from the germline V gene (reference sequence). Trimming took 1 base from V and 6 from J; bases not matched to a gene: 15. Here the CDR3 reads CASSLLPPPGTEGEQYF. For the CDR3, the DNA is TGTGCCAGCAGTTTATTACCCCCTCCCGGGACAGAGGGCGAGCAGTACTTC.

The CDR3 sequence: CASMRRGDTDTQYF. Written as DNA, the CDR3 is TGTGCCAGCATGCGGCGGGGGGACACAGATACGCAGTATTTT. The V and J genes are TRBV7-2 and TRBJ2-3; 8 bases line up with TRBD2. Germline-derived CDR1 and CDR2 are SGHTA and FQGNSA. V shed 7 bases, J shed 2 bases, and the junction held 5 bases outside the gene matches. The CDR3 totals 14 residues.

The chain has TRBV13 and TRBJ2-7; D uncertain. V was clipped by 3 bases and J by 4 bases, with 13 bases between them. CDR3 length: 14 residues. The germline gives CDR1 PRHDT, CDR2 FYEKMQ (reference sequence). The DNA for the CDR3 is TGTGCCAGCAGCTTTAGGACGGCAGTTTACGAGCAGTACTTC. Amino acids: CASSFRTAVYEQYF.

The chain combines TRBV5-4 with TRBJ2-7; 11 nucleotides line up with TRBD1. Germline values: CDR1 SGHNT, CDR2 YYREEE (reference sequence). The length of the CDR3 is 16 residues. Trimming took 4 bases from V and 5 from J; bases not matched to a gene: 11. CDR3 sequence: CASSQPRDRGVDEQYF. Written as DNA, the CDR3 is TGTGCCAGCAGCCAGCCCCGGGACAGGGGGGTCGACGAGCAGTACTTC.

The CDR3 is CASSLLWGTTEAFF. DNA of the CDR3: TGTGCCAGCAGTTTATTATGGGGGACGACTGAAGCTTTCTTT. J is TRBJ1-1 and V is TRBV27; weak D call: TRBD1 (5 bases). Germline assignment: CDR1 MNHEY and CDR2 SMNVEV (reference sequence). V lost 1 base and J 5 bases, leaving 11 bases between the germline ends. This CDR3 has 14 amino acids.

The chain combines TRBV11-2 with TRBJ2-2; 8 nucleotides match TRBD1. V dropped 5 bases and J dropped 3; count of bases not matched to a gene: 11. The CDR3 has 17 amino acids. Germline V gene sequence: CDR1 SGHAT, CDR2 FQNNGV. The chain's CDR3 is CASSEHPGGAYTGELFF. CDR3 bases: TGTGCCAGCAGCGAACACCCAGGGGGCGCTTACACCGGGGAGCTGTTTTTT.

The chain has TRBV6-5 and TRBJ2-1; a weak D match, TRBD2 (5 bases). This CDR3 has 15 residues. The germline CDR1 and CDR2 sequences are MNHEY and SVGAGI. Trimming cost V 7 bases and J 0 bases, with 13 bases left between them. In DNA form, the CDR3 reads TGTGCCAGCAACGAGCTAGGGAGCTCCTACAATGAGCAGTTCTTC. Translating it yields CASNELGSSYNEQFF.

V is TRBV7-9 and J is TRBJ2-1, with 10 bases identical to TRBD2. Germline CDR1 reads SEHNR; CDR2 reads FQNEAQ (reference sequence). Trimming took 1 base from V and 14 from J; bases not matched to a gene: 5. This CDR3 contains 13 residues. CDR3: CASSLGPSGRKFF. The CDR3 nucleotides read TGTGCCAGCAGCTTAGGTCCTAGCGGGAGAAAGTTCTTC.

The CDR3 nucleotides are TGTGCCAGCAGCCCCTTTGAGGATGCCTATGGCTACACCTTC. Amino acids: CASSPFEDAYGYTF. This chain connects TRBV7-9 to TRBJ1-2; D is uncertain. The CDR3 runs 14 residues. Germline V gene sequence: CDR1 SEHNR, CDR2 FQNEAQ (reference sequence). V shed 5 bases and J shed 4 bases, with 14 bases lying between them.

The chain is built from TRBV10-3 and TRBJ1-1, with a possible D match to TRBD1 (6 bases). This CDR3 is built from 15 residues. Germline V gene data show CDR1 as ENHRY and CDR2 as SYGVKD. V was cut by 6 bases and J by 5 bases, with 19 bases left in between. The CDR3 region has the DNA TGTGCCATCAGGGCATTACAGGGTAGTAGGACTGAAGCTTTCTTT. It is translated as CAIRALQGSRTEAFF.

The count of this clone is one. The V gene is TRBV28, the J gene TRBJ2-7, with D maybe TRBD1 (7 bases). Trimming removed 8 bases at V and 10 bases at J, with 15 bases between. The length of the CDR3 is 11 residues. Germline assignment: CDR1 MDHEN and CDR2 SYDVKM. In DNA, the CDR3 is TGTGCCAGCGACAGACAGGGACTCCAGTACTTC. It translates to CASDRQGLQYF.

This chain links TRBV27 with TRBJ2-3; the D gene could be TRBD1 or TRBD2 (5 bases each). CDR1 is MNHEY and CDR2 is SMNVEV in the germline V gene (reference sequence). Trimming stripped 5 bases from V and 6 bases from J, with 18 bases between. The CDR3 is 15 amino acids. CDR3 in DNA: TGTGCCAGCAGTCCAAACCGGGACGTGGTGGATACGCAGTATTTT. Translating it yields CASSPNRDVVDTQYF.

The chain links TRBV15 to TRBJ2-1, with D hard to call. The CDR3 spans 13 residues. V shed 1 base and J shed 9 bases, with 10 bases lying between them. Germline CDR1 LNHNV, CDR2 YYDKDF (reference sequence). The DNA for the CDR3 is TGTGCCACCAGCAGAGTAAGTGGCGCTGAGCAGTTCTTC. Translated, it gives CATSRVSGAEQFF.